Included here is one TCR beta chain sequence, with context. Its antigen is unknown. The source of the sample is a study of cytomegalovirus exposure and HLA in healthy donors. This CDR3 has 18 amino acids. CDR1 and CDR2 (germline): MNHEY, SMNVEV (reference sequence). J lost 0 bases, V lost 6 bases, and 8 bases had no gene match. The study ran its PCR with 60 Vbeta and 13 Jbeta primers. Sequenced by immunoSEQ multiplex PCR; TCRdb stores in-frame clones only, minus some. The table includes a few hundred thousand clones, about nine tenths detected once. Notes on the study in general: It was reportedly the case that the classifier diagnosed cytomegalovirus status with high specificity and sensitivity. Among donors in an Asian-associated ancestry cluster, a later analysis reportedly found fewer N-insertions than the roughly 610-donor mean.

The chain uses TRBV27 and TRBJ2-1, with 13 positions matching TRBD2. This sequence originates from a girl aged 2 to 9 in good health and CMV-seronegative. The sequencing input was PBMCs. CDR3 amino acids: CASSPGLAGLSSYNEQFF. The CDR3, as DNA: TGTGCCAGCAGCCCGGGACTAGCGGGACTAAGCTCCTACAATGAGCAGTTCTTC.